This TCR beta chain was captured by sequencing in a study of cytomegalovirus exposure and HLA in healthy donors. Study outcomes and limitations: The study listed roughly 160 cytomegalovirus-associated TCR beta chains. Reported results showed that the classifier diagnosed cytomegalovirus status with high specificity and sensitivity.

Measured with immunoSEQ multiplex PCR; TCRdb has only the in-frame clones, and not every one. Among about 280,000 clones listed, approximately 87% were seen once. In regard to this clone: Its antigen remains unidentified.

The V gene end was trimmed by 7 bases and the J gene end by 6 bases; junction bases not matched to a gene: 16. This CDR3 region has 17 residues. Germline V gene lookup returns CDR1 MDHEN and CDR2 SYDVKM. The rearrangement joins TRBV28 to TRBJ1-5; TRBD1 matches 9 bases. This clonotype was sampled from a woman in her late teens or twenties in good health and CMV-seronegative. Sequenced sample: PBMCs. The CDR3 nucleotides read TGTGCCAGCATCCGGGAGGGAGGGACAGGGAGTTCTCAGCCCCAGCATTTT. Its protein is CASIREGGTGSSQPQHF.